Listed below are T cell receptor beta chains from one sample, sequenced in a study of T-cell reconstitution after alpha-beta-depleted transplantation in children. Via MiXCR, TCRdb re-called the PCR reads, giving one row per CDR3 protein. The sample holds about 610,000 distinct CDR3 sequences, about a quarter seen once. The input for sequencing was PBMCs, taken before TCRalphabeta/CD19-depleted stem cell transplant. These receptors were taken from a boy in the first two years of life with Wiskott-Aldrich syndrome, due to receive a stem cell transplant. CDR3s include the opening cysteine and the closing phenylalanine or tryptophan. D genes are given only for firm matches. Not every row has a clone size; where given, it reads once, few, many or a size class.

TRBJ2-1 | TRBV5-1 | many | - | CASSLVGTEYNEQFF | TGCGCCAGCAGCTTGGTAGGGACTGAGTACAATGAGCAGTTCTTC
TRBJ2-1 | TRBV7-3 | - | - | CASSLDYPSYNEQFF | TGTGCCAGCAGCTTAGACTATCCGTCCTACAATGAGCAGTTCTTC
TRBJ2-2 | TRBV5-1 | - | - | CASSLEPGQNTGELFF | TGCGCCAGCAGCTTGGAACCGGGACAGAACACCGGGGAGCTGTTTTTT
TRBJ2-3 | TRBV5-1 | few | TRBD2 | CASSVRAGATDTQYF | TGCGCCAGCAGCGTAAGAGCGGGAGCAACAGATACGCAGTATTTT
TRBJ2-7 | TRBV12-3/TRBV12-4 | - | - | CASSWSIYEQYF | TGTGCCAGCAGCTGGAGTATCTACGAGCAGTACTTC
TRBJ2-1 | TRBV11-2 | - | - | CASSLRVSGGWSSYNEQFF | TGTGCCAGCAGCTTAAGGGTGAGTGGGGGCTGGAGCTCCTACAATGAGCAGTTCTTC
TRBJ2-1 | TRBV7-8 | - | - | CASSLRPSGTAYNEQFF | TGTGCCAGCAGCTTAAGACCGTCCGGCACCGCCTACAATGAGCAGTTCTTC
TRBJ2-7 | TRBV7-9 | - | TRBD1 | CASSRQGRGNYEQYF | TGTGCCAGCAGCCGACAGGGAAGGGGGAACTACGAGCAGTACTTC
TRBJ2-2 | TRBV5-6 | - | - | CASSLVVSTGELFF | TGTGCCAGCAGCTTGGTGGTCAGCACCGGGGAGCTGTTTTTT
TRBJ2-7 | TRBV6-2/TRBV6-3 | - | - | CASSYPNYEQYF | TGTGCCAGCAGTTACCCGAACTACGAGCAGTACTTC
TRBJ2-5 | TRBV20-1 | - | - | CSARRTQQETQYF | TGCAGTGCTAGACGGACACAACAAGAGACCCAGTACTTC
TRBJ2-3 | TRBV27 | - | - | CASTQRGTSTDTQYF | TGTGCCAGCACCCAGAGAGGTACTAGCACAGATACGCAGTATTTT
TRBJ2-1 | TRBV9 | - | TRBD1 | CASSPQDRDSNEQFF | TGTGCCAGCAGCCCCCAAGACCGGGACAGCAATGAGCAGTTCTTC
TRBJ2-3 | TRBV20-1 | - | - | CSARDPAGTDTQYF | TGCAGTGCTAGAGACCCCGCGGGCACAGATACGCAGTATTTT
TRBJ2-2 | TRBV5-1 | - | - | CASSLEAAVGAGELFF | TGCGCCAGCAGCTTGGAGGCCGCGGTCGGGGCCGGGGAGCTGTTTTTT
TRBJ2-3 | TRBV11-1 | - | - | CASSLVIPATSSTDTQYF | TGTGCCAGCAGCTTAGTTATCCCCGCGACTTCTAGCACAGATACGCAGTATTTT
TRBJ2-7 | TRBV27 | few | TRBD2 | CASSLSTGLAGPSSYEQYF | TGTGCCAGCAGTTTATCGACTGGGCTAGCGGGACCAAGCTCCTACGAGCAGTACTTC
TRBJ1-1 | TRBV20-1 | - | TRBD1 | CSASAGGTEAFF | TGCAGTGCCTCAGCAGGGGGCACTGAAGCTTTCTTT
TRBJ1-2 | TRBV2 | - | - | CASRKGDGYTF | TGTGCCAGCAGGAAGGGGGACGGCTACACCTTC
TRBJ2-7 | TRBV5-1 | - | - | CASRQNVRDGVLTYEQYF | TGCGCCAGCAGACAGAATGTGAGGGATGGAGTCCTAACCTACGAGCAGTACTTC
TRBJ2-5 | TRBV20-1 | few | - | CSAKRDNNAGAQYF | TGCAGTGCAAAGCGGGACAACAATGCAGGGGCCCAGTACTTC
TRBJ2-1 | TRBV20-1 | - | TRBD2 | CSARDSFGLAYDEQFF | TGCAGTGCTAGAGATAGCTTTGGACTAGCGTACGATGAGCAGTTCTTC
TRBJ2-3 | TRBV6-1 | - | - | CASSPTLATDTQYF | TGTGCCAGCAGCCCCACCCTCGCCACAGATACGCAGTATTTT
TRBJ2-1 | TRBV5-1 | - | TRBD2 | CASSSGTRFYEQFF | TGCGCCAGCAGCTCGGGGACTAGATTTTATGAGCAGTTCTTC
TRBJ1-4 | TRBV20-1 | - | TRBD1 | CSADDRGSNEKLFF | TGCAGTGCGGATGACAGGGGATCTAATGAAAAACTGTTTTTT
TRBJ1-6 | TRBV20-1 | - | - | CSASRKRKGYNSPLHF | TGCAGTGCTAGTCGGAAGCGGAAGGGCTATAATTCACCCCTCCACTTT
TRBJ2-2 | TRBV10-3 | - | - | CATWALLAGNGELFF | TGTGCCACCTGGGCCCTACTAGCTGGTAACGGGGAGCTGTTTTTT